Detailed here is one T cell receptor (beta chain). The entry originates in a study of blood T cell repertoires in COVID-19. Original processing methods: Scientists estimated how many nucleated cells there were by amplifying reference gene primers. Clones were sequenced by immunoSEQ multiplex PCR, and TCRdb holds only the in-frame ones, with some missing. V, J and clone size were drawn from that table, and D and trimming were deduced from the DNA. The repertoire includes over 200,000 clones, 65% to 90% of them detected once, and about 14% sits in the top ten. This CDR3 comprises 15 residues. Unmatched junction bases numbered 8, after V lost 3 bases and J lost 7 bases. Germline V CDR1 and CDR2: MDHEN, SYDVKM.

The sample was PBMCs or T cells enriched from blood (not recorded which). The receptor comes from a man younger than 35 who had recovered from COVID-19. The J gene is TRBJ1-2, the V gene TRBV28; 10 bases match TRBD1. CDR3 in DNA: TGTGCCAGCAGTTTTGGGGACAGGGGAGGCCTTGGCTACACCTTC. This codes for CASSFGDRGGLGYTF.